A single TCR beta chain is shown here with its context. The CDR3 has 14 residues. With 5 bases removed from V and 5 bases from J, the gap between germline ends came to 16 bases. Germline V gene lookup returns CDR1 MNHEY and CDR2 SMNVEV (reference sequence). The data belong to a study of blood T cell repertoires in COVID-19. Overall study: T cells, B-cell-depleted T cells, or PBMCs provided the cDNA or gDNA that served as material.

Repertoires were generated with immunoSEQ multiplex PCR, while TCRdb's copy carries only in-frame clones and drops some. The sample lists roughly 290,000 clones; about 80% were seen once. Sequenced material: peripheral blood. This chain links TRBV27 with TRBJ2-7, with D perhaps TRBD2 (5 bases). The receptor comes from a person aged 70 to 85 with COVID-19, enrolled during active disease. DNA of the CDR3: TGTGCCAGCAGTACCCCGGGCCCGAGGGACGAGCAGTACTTC. Residues: CASSTPGPRDEQYF.